The clone carrying this T cell receptor beta chain was found a few times. No antigen is known for it. Using immunoSEQ multiplex PCR, the repertoire was profiled, and TCRdb retains in-frame clones only, with some absent. The sample contains roughly 45,000 clones, nearly 95% of which appear only once. The sample belongs to a study of cytomegalovirus exposure and HLA in healthy donors. Whole-study results and caveats: Overall, under 200 TCR beta chains were annotated as cytomegalovirus-associated.

CDR3 length: 14 residues. The chain recombines TRBV21-1 with TRBJ2-2; the table calls TRBD2, which could not be checked here. TRBV21-1 has pseudogene status. This sequence originates from a woman under 30 in good health and CMV-seropositive. The sample was PBMCs. The CDR3 region has the DNA TGTGCCAGCAGCCAATCGGTCAACACCGGGGAGCTGTTTTTT. Its protein product is CASSQSVNTGELFF.